This TCR beta chain was sequenced for a study of PD-1 blockade in mismatch repair-deficient tumors. Study-level findings and limits: After pembrolizumab, tumor-resident clones rose rapidly, then generally contracted before radiologic responses.

The germline gives CDR1 SGHAT, CDR2 FQNNGV. The J segment lost 2 bases and the V segment lost 5 bases, leaving 3 bases of the junction unmatched. This CDR3 spans 13 amino acids. Measured with immunoSEQ multiplex PCR; TCRdb has only the in-frame clones, and not every one. Of around 9,000 clones listed, more than 70% are singletons. This clone has more than one count but fewer than ten. Its antigen is not identified. V and J are TRBV11-2 and TRBJ2-7, with TRBD2 identical over 7 bases. The material sequenced was PBMCs, taken just under 47 weeks after starting pembrolizumab. The origin of this receptor is an adult with mismatch repair-deficient cancer. The DNA for the CDR3 is TGTGCCAGCAGCCGTCGGGGGGCCTACGAGCAGTACTTC. The encoded protein is CASSRRGAYEQYF.